The 19 T cell receptor beta chains below come from one sample, sequenced in a study of control samples from healthy donors and cancer patients. Clones were sequenced by immunoSEQ multiplex PCR, and TCRdb holds only the in-frame ones, with some missing. The repertoire holds 150,000 to 200,000 clones, with about 94% as singletons. The sample taken for sequencing was blood. These receptors all come from a woman aged 40 to 50 in good health.

The chain has TRBV19 and TRBJ2-1; possibly TRBD1 for D (5 bases). V was pared by 7 bases and J by 3 bases, with 13 bases between. The CDR3 is 14 amino acids. CDR1 and CDR2 (germline): LNHDA, SQIVND (reference sequence). CDR3 in amino acids: CASTIRQGYNEQFF. Here the CDR3 DNA reads TGTGCCAGTACCATACGGCAGGGCTACAATGAGCAGTTCTTC.

This clone has just a few counts. This chain joins TRBV5-4 and TRBJ1-6; D is perhaps TRBD1 (5 bases). The V gene lost 5 bases and the J gene lost 8 bases, with 8 bases spanning the gap. The germline CDR1 and CDR2 sequences are SGHNT and YYREEE (reference sequence). The CDR3 contains 12 residues. In DNA form, the CDR3 reads TGTGCCAGCAGACAGGCGGATTCACCCCTCCACTTT. Residues: CASRQADSPLHF.

The V and J genes are TRBV7-9 and TRBJ1-4; TRBD1 matches 9 bases. Germline lookup yields CDR1 SEHNR and CDR2 FQNEAQ (reference sequence). The CDR3 has 16 amino acids. J was trimmed by 10 bases and V by 4 bases; bases with no gene match: 13. CDR3 loop: CASSSPGRDRDGKLFF. Written as DNA, the CDR3 is TGTGCCAGCAGCTCCCCAGGCCGGGACAGGGACGGAAAACTGTTTTTT. Full variable domain (missing parts from reference TRBV7-9 and TRBJ1-4): DTGVSQNPRHKITKRGQNVTFRCDPISEHNRLYWYRQTLGQGPEFLTYFQNEAQLEKSRLLSDRFSAERPKGSFSTLEIQRTEQGDSAMYLCASSSPGRDRDGKLFFGSGTQLSVL.

This clone was detected once. The J gene is TRBJ2-2, the V gene TRBV7-2, with D perhaps matching TRBD1 or TRBD2 (5 bases each). There are 15 residues in the CDR3. CDR1 and CDR2 (germline): SGHTA, FQGNSA. With 5 bases removed from V and 0 bases from J, the gap between germline ends came to 10 bases. The CDR3 nucleotides are TGTGCCAGCAGCCCCGGGACGCCGAACACCGGGGAGCTGTTTTTT. Translation gives CASSPGTPNTGELFF.

In DNA, the CDR3 is TGTGCCAGCAGCGTGGTCCCCTTAGCGGGAGCGGGCTACAATGAGCAGTTCTTC. It specifies CASSVVPLAGAGYNEQFF. The chain links TRBV9 to TRBJ2-1, with 9 bases fitting TRBD2. Germline V lookup: CDR1 SGDLS, CDR2 YYNGEE. The CDR3 runs to 18 residues. The V and J ends lost 2 bases and 3 bases, in that order; junction bases with no gene match: 12.

The chain links TRBV27 to TRBJ1-2, with 7 bases lining up with TRBD1. Germline V gene sequence: CDR1 MNHEY, CDR2 SMNVEV (reference sequence). V was clipped by 5 bases and J by 3 bases; unmatched bases: 3. The CDR3 has 13 amino acids. CDR3 region: CASSPGGDYGYTF. DNA for the CDR3: TGTGCCAGCAGTCCAGGGGGTGACTATGGCTACACCTTC.

The rearrangement joins TRBV4-1 to TRBJ1-3, with D hard to call. The CDR3 loop spans 17 amino acids. In germline, CDR1 is MGHRA, CDR2 YSYEKL. Trimming pared 3 bases from V and 1 base from J, leaving 16 bases between. CDR3 nucleotide sequence: TGCGCCAGCAGCCAGCGCCTAGGAGATTATTCTGGAAACACCATATATTTT. Protein product: CASSQRLGDYSGNTIYF.

The V gene is TRBV14, the J gene TRBJ2-7; the match to TRBD1 covers 11 bases. V trimming: 4 bases; J trimming: 4 bases; junction bases outside the gene matches: 24. The CDR3 contains 21 residues. Germline CDR1 and CDR2: SGHDN and FVKESK. CDR3 loop: CASSLGVLRTGGRGAPYEQYF. As DNA, the CDR3 is TGTGCCAGCAGCCTCGGGGTGTTAAGGACAGGGGGCCGAGGCGCCCCTTACGAGCAGTACTTC. Based on the CDR3 plus reference TRBV14 and TRBJ2-7, the full variable domain is EAGVTQFPSHSVIEKGQTVTLRCDPISGHDNLYWYRRVMGKEIKFLLHFVKESKQDESGMPNNRFLAERTGGTYSTLKVQPAELEDSGVYFCASSLGVLRTGGRGAPYEQYFGPGTRLTVT.

The chain links TRBV7-9 to TRBJ1-6, with D possibly being TRBD1 (5 bases). Germline CDR1 SEHNR, CDR2 FQNEAQ (reference sequence). Trimming took off 2 bases at V and 9 bases at J, with 14 bases between the two ends. The CDR3 has 15 residues. CDR3 region: CASSLRGVGGSPLHF. The CDR3 DNA is TGTGCCAGCAGCTTACGAGGGGTAGGTGGTTCACCCCTCCACTTT.

The chain has TRBV4-3 and TRBJ2-1; perhaps TRBD2 as D (5 bases). Deletions cut 5 bases from V and 6 bases from J, with 14 bases between. Per germline, CDR1 LGHNA and CDR2 YSLEER. CDR3 length equals 14 residues. The CDR3 here is CASSSDSWSNEQFF. The CDR3 DNA follows: TGCGCCAGCAGCTCGGACTCTTGGAGCAATGAGCAGTTCTTC.

V and J are TRBV7-9 and TRBJ2-2, with 7 bases aligning to TRBD1. Germline-derived CDR1 and CDR2 are SEHNR and FQNEAQ (reference sequence). The J segment lost 0 bases and the V segment lost 3 bases, leaving 1 base of the junction unmatched. This CDR3 has 15 residues. This chain's CDR3 is CASSFGTANTGELFF. The CDR3 DNA reads as TGTGCCAGCAGCTTTGGGACAGCGAACACCGGGGAGCTGTTTTTT.

The CDR3 sequence: CASSLVQGANEQFF. CDR3 coding DNA: TGCGCCAGCAGCTTGGTCCAGGGGGCGAATGAGCAGTTCTTC. The V gene is TRBV5-1, the J gene TRBJ2-1; 8 bases align to TRBD1. Germline V lookup: CDR1 SGHRS, CDR2 YFSETQ. V shed 0 bases and J 7 bases; nucleotides not matched to a gene: 3. The CDR3 extends over 14 amino acids.

CDR3 coding DNA: TGTGCCAGCAGCTTAGCCGGGGGCTGGTATCAGCCCCAGCATTTT. Its protein is CASSLAGGWYQPQHF. The gene calls are TRBV7-2 and TRBJ1-5; maybe TRBD1 (6 bases). V lost 0 bases, J lost 5 bases, and 11 bases lay in between. CDR3 length equals 15 residues. From germline, CDR1 is SGHTA and CDR2 FQGNSA.

This chain uses TRBV3-1 (or the pseudogene TRBV3-2) with TRBJ2-7, with 13 bases matching TRBD2. Losses at the gene ends were 2 bases for V and 6 bases for J; bases not matched to a gene: 7. CDR1 is LGHDT and CDR2 is YNNKEL in the germline V gene (reference sequence). This CDR3 region has 16 residues. The CDR3 sequence is CASSQLGTSGTREQYF. The CDR3 region has the DNA TGTGCCAGCAGCCAACTCGGGACTAGCGGGACTCGCGAGCAGTACTTC.

The rearrangement links TRBV19 to TRBJ1-1; no definite D call. Per germline, CDR1 LNHDA and CDR2 SQIVND (reference sequence). CDR3 length: 14 residues. Trimming removed 7 bases at V and 5 bases at J, with 17 bases between. CDR3 loop: CASTLVGVNTEAFF. The DNA of the CDR3 is TGTGCCAGTACCCTTGTGGGTGTTAATACTGAAGCTTTCTTT.

This chain connects TRBV6-1 to TRBJ2-5; perhaps TRBD1 as D (5 bases). CDR3 length: 13 amino acids. V was cut by 2 bases and J by 7 bases, with 11 bases left in between. Looked up from germline, CDR1 is MNHNS and CDR2 is SASEGT. CDR3 in amino acids: CASSEKEGVTQYF. The CDR3 DNA follows: TGTGCCAGCAGTGAAAAGGAAGGGGTGACCCAGTACTTC.

This chain joins TRBV15 and TRBJ1-2; a weak D match, TRBD1 (5 bases). There are 13 residues in the CDR3. Trimming removed 0 bases from V and 7 bases from J, with 9 bases in between. CDR1 and CDR2 from the germline V gene are LNHNV and YYDKDF (reference sequence). The chain's CDR3 is CATSRDRVTGYTF. In DNA, the CDR3 is TGTGCCACCAGCAGAGACAGGGTAACTGGCTACACCTTC.

This clone was counted a single time. This sequence joins TRBV12-5 and TRBJ1-2; 8 nucleotides match TRBD1. The V segment lost 4 bases and the J segment 10 bases; nucleotides outside the gene matches: 2. Germline CDR1 LGHNT, CDR2 FRNRAP. This CDR3 is 11 amino acids long. CDR3 loop: CASGWTGNYTF. CDR3 DNA: TGTGCTAGTGGTTGGACAGGGAACTACACCTTC.

The chain carries TRBV18 and TRBJ2-7; D perhaps matches TRBD1 (6 bases). The V end was cut by 2 bases, the J end by 3 bases, with 8 bases between. In germline, CDR1 is KGHSH, CDR2 LQKENI. CDR3 length: 13 amino acids. DNA for the CDR3: TGTGCCAGCTCACCAGGGGACAACTACGAGCAGTACTTC. It encodes CASSPGDNYEQYF.